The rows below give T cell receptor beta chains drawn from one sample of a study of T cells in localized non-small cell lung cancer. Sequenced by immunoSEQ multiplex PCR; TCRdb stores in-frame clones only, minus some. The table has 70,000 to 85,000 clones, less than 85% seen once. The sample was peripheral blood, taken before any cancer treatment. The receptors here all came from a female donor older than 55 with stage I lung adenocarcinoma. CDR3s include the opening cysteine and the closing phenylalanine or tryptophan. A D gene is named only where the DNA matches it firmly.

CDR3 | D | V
CASSPTPLRGLAIHNEQFF | TRBD2 | TRBV4-1
CASSLQGVPNEKLFF | . | TRBV5-5
CASNGGALGTALYEQYF | . | TRBV7-2
CASSSLVAGLMGYTF | . | TRBV19
CASSSAREDTQYF | . | TRBV7-2
CAISPLAGGYNEQFF | TRBD2 | TRBV10-3
CASHGLRGAGGPAETQYF | TRBD2 | TRBV2
CACGPTSYEQYF | . | TRBV28
CASSYRGPETQYF | . | TRBV6-6
CASSLGIPGTSGASTYEQYF | TRBD2 | TRBV5-1
CASSKAGRGAEAFF | . | TRBV21-1
CASSPGQGSYSNQPQHF | TRBD1 | TRBV5-8
CASSLNQLEAFF | . | TRBV27
CASSFLAGENYEQYF | TRBD2 | TRBV6-5
CASSPRLAGGPSLPTTQETQYF | TRBD2 | TRBV9
CASSLAQGYEQYF | . | TRBV7-2
CASSEASGQDLYGYTF | TRBD1 | TRBV6-1
CASSPGAYGGTEAFF | . | TRBV2
CASSYTSGSGGDTQYF | TRBD2 | TRBV5-1
CASRIQANSYEQYF | . | TRBV28
CASRGQGRTDTQYF | TRBD1 | TRBV11-3
CASSRPSRTGDNSPLHF | TRBD1 | TRBV4-1
CASSLAAGGINYGYTF | TRBD1 | TRBV5-4
CASSRQDYTEAFF | . | TRBV19
CASSIDSEGSGYTF | . | TRBV19
CASSLGSEQETQYF | . | TRBV11-3
CASSLAPRQGGNEQYF | . | TRBV5-5
CASSKRQMNTEAFF | . | TRBV2
CASSPPSLRNTGELFF | . | TRBV7-2
CASSRQGQTDTQYF | . | TRBV18